A single TCR beta chain is shown here with its context. The antigen remains unidentified. The data were taken from a study of T-cell reconstitution after alpha-beta-depleted transplantation in children. Unique molecular identifiers were built into the TCRbeta library. TCRdb independently ran MiXCR on the PCR reads; one entry per CDR3 protein. Found here are about 210,000 distinct CDR3 sequences, over 15% of them singletons; the top ten hold roughly two fifths. Findings of the study overall: Recipient T cells and thymic progenitors that survived gave rise to the high TCRbeta diversity observed at day 60 in some patients. T cells produced anew were the main source of T-cell counts and diversity one year after transplant. Expanded graft clones, several hundred of them, were reportedly the source of alpha-beta T cells about two months after transplant.

This sample comprised PBMCs, mostly from graft donor cells, obtained 360 days after TCRalphabeta/CD19-depleted stem cell transplant. The receptor was derived from a male patient between 2 and 15 years old who had a stem cell transplant for acute lymphoblastic leukemia, so the T cells may come from the graft donor.

The CDR3 sequence is CASSRTGLPQHF. The CDR3 DNA reads as TGTGCCAGCAGCCGGACAGGCCTCCCCCAGCATTTT. This sequence joins TRBV7-9 and TRBJ1-5, with 7 bases identical to TRBD1. V was clipped by 5 bases and J by 10 bases; unmatched bases: 5. CDR1 is SEHNR, CDR2 FQNEAQ, per germline (reference sequence). CDR3 length: 12 residues.